One sample yielded the 2 T cell receptor beta chains listed below, sequenced in a study of Graves' ophthalmopathy and Graves' hyperthyroidism. Using RNA transcripts, the TCR beta CDR3 regions were amplified. HTBI primers were employed in first-round RT-PCR, then a second-round multiplex PCR followed. TCRdb fed the multiplex PCR reads into MiXCR, producing one record per CDR3 protein. Counted here are more than 1,000,000 distinct CDR3 sequences, around a third occurring once; the ten biggest clones make up more than 9.5%. Sequences were obtained from peripheral blood or thyroid tissue (not recorded which). These receptors all stem from an adult man with Graves' hyperthyroidism.

This chain uses TRBV6-5 with TRBJ2-2, with D uncertain. CDR3 length: 15 residues. V lost 6 bases and J lost 6, with 17 bases in between. The V gene's germline CDR1 is MNHEY and CDR2 SVGAGI. Here the CDR3 reads CASRAAVGNAGELFF. CDR3 nucleotide sequence: TGTGCCAGCAGGGCGGCGGTGGGTAACGCCGGGGAGCTGTTTTTT.

This clonotype was counted at least ten times. The genes are TRBV10-3 and TRBJ2-7; TRBD2 might be the D (6 bases). Germline V gene data show CDR1 as ENHRY and CDR2 as SYGVKD. The CDR3 has 15 amino acids. V was clipped by 4 bases and J by 10 bases, with 23 bases between them. The CDR3 sequence: CAISATGTGGNNQYF. CDR3 coding DNA: TGTGCCATCAGTGCGACCGGGACGGGCGGGAATAACCAGTACTTC.